Given below is one TCR beta chain in context. The antigen is unknown. Trimming took off 5 bases at V and 1 base at J, with 12 bases between the two ends. The CDR3 has 14 amino acids. CDR1 and CDR2 from the germline V gene are SGHRS and YFSETQ. The data derive from a study of cytomegalovirus exposure and HLA in healthy donors. General study findings and limits: Altogether, some 160 TCR beta chains were recorded as cytomegalovirus-associated. The study reported that TCR beta sequences accurately predicted HLA-A and HLA-B alleles in most subjects.

This PCR relied on a set of 60 Vbeta primers and 13 Jbeta primers. Sequencing was performed with immunoSEQ multiplex PCR; in TCRdb, only in-frame clones are kept and a portion is missing. This sample has about 170,000 clones, with 80% found just once. Sequencing was carried out using PBMCs. The sequence was obtained from a man aged 25-40 years in good health and CMV-seropositive. The chain links TRBV5-1 to TRBJ1-1; weak D call: TRBD1 (5 bases). The CDR3 region is CASRGGGQNTEAFF. CDR3 in DNA: TGCGCCAGCAGGGGGGGAGGGCAGAACACTGAAGCTTTCTTT.